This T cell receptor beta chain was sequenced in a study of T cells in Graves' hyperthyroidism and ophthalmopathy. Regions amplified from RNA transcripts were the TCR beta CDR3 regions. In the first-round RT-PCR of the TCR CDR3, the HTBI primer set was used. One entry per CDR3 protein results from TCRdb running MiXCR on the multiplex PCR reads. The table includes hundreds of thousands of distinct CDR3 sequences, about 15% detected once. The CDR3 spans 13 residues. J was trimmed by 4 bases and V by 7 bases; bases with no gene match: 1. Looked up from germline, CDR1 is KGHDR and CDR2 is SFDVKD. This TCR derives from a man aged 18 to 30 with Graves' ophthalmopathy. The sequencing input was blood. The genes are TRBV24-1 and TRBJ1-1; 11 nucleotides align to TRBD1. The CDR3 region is CATSGTGGTEAFF. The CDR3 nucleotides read TGTGCCACCAGCGGGACAGGGGGCACTGAAGCTTTCTTT.